This T cell receptor beta chain was recovered during a study of cytomegalovirus exposure and HLA in healthy donors. Study context: From 170 million or so T cells, an earlier analysis saw 120 million or so unique TCR beta sequences. Out of 398 genotyped donors, roughly 83% belonged to the Caucasian-associated ancestry cluster.

V lost 3 bases and J 2 bases, leaving 8 bases between the germline ends. CDR3 length equals 14 residues. Looked up from germline, CDR1 is MDHEN and CDR2 is SYDVKM. The PCR had 60 Vbeta and 13 Jbeta primers. Some clones are missing from TCRdb's copy, which holds only in-frame ones; the method was immunoSEQ multiplex PCR. The sample lists over 200,000 clones, about 81% seen once, with approximately 5.3% in the top ten. Sequenced sample: PBMCs. This rearrangement joins TRBV28 to TRBJ2-1; D unresolved. This receptor was taken from a woman between 40 and 50 years old in good health and CMV-seropositive. This chain's CDR3 is CASSFLPTYNEQFF. In DNA form, the CDR3 reads TGTGCCAGCAGTTTTCTACCCACCTACAATGAGCAGTTCTTC.